This T cell receptor beta chain was captured by sequencing in a study of T cell responses to AZD1222 COVID-19 vaccine (TCRdb year 2021). Background for the entire study: TCR sequencing was performed for approximately 240 trial participants, of whom about 210 were given two doses of AZD1222 and approximately 26 were given two doses of MenACWY control vaccine. Enrollment into the trials was organized by age into subgroups of 18-55, 56-69 and 70-plus years, and those subgroups contained approximately 160, 26 and 62 TCR-sequenced participants, respectively. On the study overall, not on this receptor specifically: Epitopes outside the regions mutated in the B.1.351 and B.1.1.7 variants were reportedly recognized by nearly half of the unique spike-specific TCRs. After two AZD1222 doses, both the breadth and the depth of spike-specific TCRs were significantly higher than at day 0 and than in MenACWY recipients. No day 14 peak-response samples were available, so repertoires were characterized only after the peak T cell response. CD4 TCRs associated with the vaccine covered the entire spike protein, and the dominant responses were in regions 160-218 and 743-854. Most participants were white British and females outnumbered males, and the authors suggested that clonal diversity may have been underestimated. The 56-69-year group was small, and its depth increase did not reach significance, likely because of low power. Only six or seven AZD1222 recipients were SARS-CoV-2 seropositive at baseline, limiting conclusions about previously exposed vaccinees.

The CDR3 regions of human TCRbeta chains were analyzed by immunosequencing. The published analysis was carried out like this. TCRs in the repertoires were compared against a reference library of SARS-CoV-2-specific TCRs that had been generated with the MIRA antigen-specificity platform. Breadth was defined as the fraction of unique TCRs that were SARS-CoV-2-associated. Depth was defined as the fraction of total T cells that were SARS-CoV-2-associated. Using the MIRA data, every spike-specific TCR was mapped to the spike region that the TCR reacted to and assigned to either a CD4 or a CD8 class. Log10-transformed breadth and depth values were compared by one-way ANOVA with Sidak's multiple comparisons tests. The immuneACCESS repertoire file appears here via TCRdb, limited to in-frame rearrangements. These files lack a portion of the clones; in checked studies, under half of the deficit traces to unresolved V genes, and the cause of the others is not known. The V and J calls and clone size were taken over from that table, and D and trimming were inferred from the DNA. This sample is represented by 100,000 to 120,000 clones; 94% of them were singletons. 2.5% to 3% of the sample lies in the top ten.

Concerning this clone: Its binding antigen is unknown. Base-call qualities are not available, and no considerably larger clone is one nucleotide away.

CDR1 MNHEY and CDR2 SVGAGI are derived from the germline V gene. Trimming removed 9 bases from V and 1 base from J; the gene matches leave 4 bases unexplained. The CDR3, from cysteine to phenylalanine, totals 15 residues. Here the CDR3 DNA is all that survives: 45 bases in frame from base 1. Reading the label with the study, this specimen's time point is: about 28 days (+/-7) after the second vaccine dose. AZD1222 recipients given second doses at about 4 weeks or at about 12 weeks were pooled, since spike-specific TCR depth and breadth were not found to differ between the two schedules. The vaccinee samples were drawn from two UK trials, COV001 and COV002, one of which was a single-blind randomized controlled phase 2/3 trial testing AZD1222 (ChAdOx1 nCoV-19) in healthy adults. For TCRbeta chain sequencing, PBMC samples from trial participants were taken at day 0 and at day 28 after the second dose.

This TCR was recovered from an adult who received the AZD1222 COVID-19 vaccine. Sequenced here: peripheral blood, sampled 28 days after the second AZD1222 dose. The V gene is TRBV6-5 and the J gene is TRBJ2-5; TRBD2 agrees with 14 junctional bases. The DNA sequence is TGTGCCAGTAGACTAGCGGGGGGGTCCCAAGAGACCCAGTACTTC. It translates as CASRLAGGSQETQYF.